A single sample is the source of the 10 T cell receptor beta chains below, sequenced in a study of blood T cells in healthy people across ages. A second PCR, run for roughly 7 to 11 cycles, used a sample-barcoded 5' primer plus a J-beta primer mix. TCRdb recomputed calls from the 5' RACE reads with MiXCR, one row per CDR3 protein. Of 850,000 to 950,000 distinct CDR3 sequences detected, about 30% appear once; the ten largest clones hold 17%. Sequences were obtained from blood. Every receptor here comes from an elderly woman in good health.

This clonotype was detected many times. This chain joins TRBV7-9 and TRBJ2-7, with D perhaps TRBD2 (5 bases). The CDR3 sequence is 16 residues long. Germline CDR1 and CDR2: SEHNR and FQNEAQ (reference sequence). Between the trimmed V and J ends, which lost 2 bases and 2 bases, there was a span of 16 bases. For the CDR3, the DNA is TGTGCCAGCAGCTTACAAAGGACTGACTTGCCCTACGAGCAGTACTTC. Protein: CASSLQRTDLPYEQYF.

This clonotype appeared many times. The J gene is TRBJ1-5, the V gene TRBV7-9; the D is unclear. Between the trimmed V and J ends, which lost 5 bases and 0 bases, there was a span of 11 bases. CDR1 SEHNR and CDR2 FQNEAQ come from the germline V gene (reference sequence). The CDR3 is 15 residues long. CDR3 sequence: CASSHTTNSNQPQHF. In DNA form, the CDR3 reads TGTGCCAGCAGCCACACGACAAATAGCAATCAGCCCCAGCATTTT.

This clonotype has at least ten counts. The chain links TRBV7-9 to TRBJ2-5, with 9 bases identical to TRBD1. The tail of the sequence fits TRBJ2-7 better, so the J call may be wrong. The CDR3 has 14 residues. The germline gives CDR1 SEHNR, CDR2 FQNEAQ (reference sequence). The CDR3 spells CASSLGDRESEQYF. DNA of the CDR3: TGTGCCAGCAGCTTGGGGGACAGGGAGAGCGAGCAGTACTTC.

In this sample, this clonotype turned up many times. V is TRBV12-3 or TRBV12-4 and J is TRBJ1-2; 8 bases are shared with TRBD1. With 5 bases clipped from V and 8 bases from J, the junction kept 4 bases outside the gene matches. The CDR3 covers 12 residues. CDR3 protein: CASSPGQVGYTF. The CDR3 DNA reads as TGTGCCAGCAGTCCGGGACAGGTCGGCTACACCTTC.

This clonotype was counted only a few times. An end of the junction does not agree with germline; a read error may underlie this. The CDR3 DNA is TGTGCTAGCAGCTTAGCCGGGGGTGACCTCTTGTACTTC. This translates into CASSLAGGDLLYF. V and J are TRBV7-7 and TRBJ2-5; a weak D match, TRBD2 (6 bases). This CDR3 region has 13 residues. The germline V gene has CDR1 SSHAT and CDR2 FNYEAQ (reference sequence). Complete variable domain (other parts from reference TRBV7-7 and TRBJ2-5): GAGVSQSPRYKVTKRGQDVTLRCDPISSHATLYWYQQALGQGPEFLTYFNYEAQPDKSGLPSDRFSAERPEGSISTLTIQRTEQRDSAMYRCASSLAGGDLLYFGPGTRLLVL.

Points on this clonotype: A far larger clone is off by one base, so a read error is likely. The V and J genes are TRBV20-1 and TRBJ2-3; D is undetermined. The CDR3 loop spans 12 amino acids. Trimming left V 5 bases short and J 2 bases short, with 8 bases between. Per the germline V gene, CDR1 is DFQATT and CDR2 is SNEGSKA (reference sequence). The CDR3 region has the DNA TGCAGTGCTGGACGCTCCACAGATACGCAGTATTTT. Amino acids: CSAGRSTDTQYF.

This clonotype came up a few times. The chain uses TRBV18 and TRBJ1-1; TRBD1 might be the D (6 bases). CDR1 is KGHSH, CDR2 LQKENI, per germline. V was trimmed by 11 bases and J by 6 bases, leaving 19 bases between them. This CDR3 has 13 residues. The chain's CDR3 is CASSFGGRPEAFF. The CDR3 nucleotides are TGTGCCTCCTCTTTCGGGGGCCGGCCTGAAGCTTTCTTT.

This clonotype was counted many times. The J gene is TRBJ2-5, the V gene TRBV4-2; 9 nucleotides match TRBD2. The germline gives CDR1 LGHNA, CDR2 YNFKEQ. V dropped 1 base and J dropped 2; count of bases not matched to a gene: 11. The CDR3 contains 18 residues. The CDR3 sequence: CASSQGVARLAVQETQYF. The CDR3 DNA sequence: TGTGCCAGCAGCCAAGGAGTCGCCCGACTAGCGGTACAAGAGACCCAGTACTTC.

This rearrangement joins TRBV7-3 to TRBJ2-4; TRBD2 matches at 9 bases. This CDR3 has 19 residues. The V segment lost 5 bases and the J segment 0 bases; nucleotides outside the gene matches: 14. Germline lookup yields CDR1 SGHTA and CDR2 FQGTGA. CDR3 sequence (DNA): TGTGCCAGCAGCCCCTTATGTATGGGACTAGCAATAGCCAAAAACATTCAGTACTTC. Protein product: CASSPLCMGLAIAKNIQYF.

Comment on this clonotype: A much larger clone sits a single nucleotide away, making a read error possible. The rearrangement joins TRBV6-5 to TRBJ2-5; 8 nucleotides line up with TRBD2. From germline, CDR1 is MNHEY and CDR2 SVGAGI. The CDR3 is made up of 15 amino acids. With V trimmed by 6 bases and J by 11 bases, 17 bases remained unmatched. The CDR3: CASRNTGTRDNEQYF. In nucleotides, the CDR3 is TGTGCCAGCAGAAACACCGGGACTAGAGACAATGAGCAGTACTTC.